This T cell receptor (beta chain) was sequenced in a study of graft-versus-host responses after intestinal transplantation. At the level of the study: Multivisceral, liver-intestinal, or isolated intestinal transplants were given to recipients. For two to four years after anti-thymocyte globulin induction, all recipients took tacrolimus and steroids. Study-wide results and caveats: Early declines in HvG clones that occurred post-transplant were associated with peak circulating GvH clone levels.

As to this clone: The antigen remains unidentified. The same CDR3 is also encoded by other DNA sequences in this sample.

The method was immunoSEQ multiplex PCR; TCRdb's version includes in-frame clones alone and lacks a portion of them. The sample holds over 75,000 clones, roughly 83% seen once. This CDR3 has 12 amino acids. Per germline, CDR1 MDHEN and CDR2 SYDVKM. The V gene lost 3 bases and the J gene lost 4 bases, with 6 bases spanning the gap. Sequenced material: PBMCs, taken 255 days after intestinal transplant. The chain joins TRBV28 to TRBJ1-2; D unresolved. The sequence derives from a human patient who received an intestinal transplant, so some T cells may come from the graft donor. CDR3 DNA sequence: TGTGCCAGCAGTTTGGGGAGCTATGGCTACACCTTC. It yields the protein CASSLGSYGYTF.